This T cell receptor beta chain was captured by sequencing in a study of blood T cell repertoires in COVID-19. Study-wide context: Whether acute or convalescent, the COVID-19 samples came from the United States, Italy and Spain.

The CDR3 sequence is 13 residues long. Germline V gives CDR1 SGHVS, CDR2 FQNEAQ. V was pared by 1 base and J by 6 bases, with 7 bases between. The study recruited people aged roughly 18 to 95 years across around 23 US areas. Each participant's cohort was designated according to participant-reported clinical history. Some clones are missing from TCRdb's copy, which holds only in-frame ones; the method was immunoSEQ multiplex PCR. The sample contains more than 250,000 clones, 88% of which appear only once. The chain uses TRBV7-8 and TRBJ1-5, with a possible D match to TRBD1 (6 bases). The receptor's source is a woman aged 40-49 years with acute COVID-19. The specimen sequenced was PBMCs or T cells enriched from blood (not recorded which). The CDR3 protein is CASSLGTVQPQHF. CDR3 in DNA: TGTGCCAGCAGCTTAGGGACAGTTCAGCCCCAGCATTTT.